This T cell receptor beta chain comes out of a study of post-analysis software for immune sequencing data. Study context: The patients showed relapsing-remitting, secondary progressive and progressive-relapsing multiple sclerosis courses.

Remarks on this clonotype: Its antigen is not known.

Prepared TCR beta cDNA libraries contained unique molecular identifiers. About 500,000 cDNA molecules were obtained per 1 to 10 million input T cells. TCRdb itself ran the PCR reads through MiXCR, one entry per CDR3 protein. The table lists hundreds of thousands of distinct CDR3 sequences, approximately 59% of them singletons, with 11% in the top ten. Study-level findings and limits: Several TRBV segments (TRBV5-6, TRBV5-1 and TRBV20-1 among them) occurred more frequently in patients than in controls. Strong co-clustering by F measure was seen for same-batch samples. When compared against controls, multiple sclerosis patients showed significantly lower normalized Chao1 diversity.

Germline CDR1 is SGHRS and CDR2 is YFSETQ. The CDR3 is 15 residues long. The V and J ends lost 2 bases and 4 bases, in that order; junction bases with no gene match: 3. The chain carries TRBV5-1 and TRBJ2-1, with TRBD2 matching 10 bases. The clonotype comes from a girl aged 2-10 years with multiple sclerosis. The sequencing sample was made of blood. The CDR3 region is CASSLSSGRYNEQFF. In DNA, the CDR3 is TGCGCCAGCAGCTTAAGTAGCGGGAGGTACAATGAGCAGTTCTTC.